Listed here are 9 T cell receptor beta chains from one sample, sequenced in a study of control samples from healthy donors and cancer patients. Profiled with immunoSEQ multiplex PCR; TCRdb holds only in-frame clones, not every one. The sample carries about 130,000 clones, roughly 92% recorded once. Sequenced sample: blood. The receptors were sampled from a man younger than 30 in good health.

This chain links TRBV2 with TRBJ2-7; D perhaps matches TRBD2 (5 bases). The V gene's germline CDR1 is SNHLY and CDR2 FYNNEI. This CDR3 is 12 amino acids long. Trimming shortened V by 3 bases and J by 3 bases, and 6 bases separated the two germline ends. CDR3 nucleotides: TGTGCCAGCAGTGACGGGAACTACGAGCAGTACTTC. This gives the protein CASSDGNYEQYF.

V usage is TRBV2 and J usage is TRBJ1-4; possible D gene TRBD1, 5 bases. The CDR3 runs to 13 residues. In germline, CDR1 is SNHLY, CDR2 FYNNEI. V shed 3 bases and J shed 5 bases, with 7 bases lying between them. The chain's CDR3 is CASSDRGNEKLFF. The DNA for the CDR3 is TGTGCCAGCAGTGATCGGGGGAATGAAAAACTGTTTTTT.

The V gene is TRBV5-1, the J gene TRBJ1-1; TRBD1 matches 7 bases. Germline values: CDR1 SGHRS, CDR2 YFSETQ. Trimming removed 4 bases from V and 0 bases from J; junction bases left unmatched: 6. The CDR3 totals 15 residues. The CDR3 DNA follows: TGCGCCAGCAGCACTCAGGGGGGGCTGAACACTGAAGCTTTCTTT. Translated, it gives CASSTQGGLNTEAFF.

The chain recombines TRBV2 with TRBJ1-2; D is unresolved. This CDR3 has 14 amino acids. The V end lost 4 bases, the J end lost 0 bases, and 9 bases lay between the germline ends. Germline assignment: CDR1 SNHLY and CDR2 FYNNEI. The CDR3, as DNA: TGTGCCAGCAGTGGGGGAAGGGCTAACTATGGCTACACCTTC. Amino acids: CASSGGRANYGYTF.

This clone was picked up one time. The chain uses TRBV5-1 and TRBJ2-1, with a possible D match to TRBD1 (6 bases). The CDR3 totals 15 residues. The V end lost 0 bases, the J end lost 0 bases, and 7 bases lay between the germline ends. Germline lookup yields CDR1 SGHRS and CDR2 YFSETQ. The CDR3, as DNA: TGCGCCAGCAGCTTGGGACAGGCCTCCTACAATGAGCAGTTCTTC. Translating it yields CASSLGQASYNEQFF.

The CDR3 loop reads CASSQETGGVYEQYF. CDR3 DNA: TGTGCCAGCAGCCAAGAAACGGGGGGGGTGTACGAGCAGTACTTC. This rearrangement joins TRBV4-2 to TRBJ2-7; 8 bases map to TRBD2. Looked up from germline, CDR1 is LGHNA and CDR2 is YNFKEQ. The length of the CDR3 is 15 residues. The V segment lost 0 bases and the J segment 4 bases; nucleotides outside the gene matches: 5.

V gene TRBV2 combines with J gene TRBJ2-3; either TRBD1 or TRBD2 may fit D (5 bases each). This CDR3 is built from 16 residues. Trimming shortened V by 7 bases and J by 0 bases, and 17 bases separated the two germline ends. Per germline, CDR1 SNHLY and CDR2 FYNNEI. CDR3 residues: CASTVGVTASTDTQYF. CDR3 in DNA: TGTGCCAGCACCGTGGGGGTGACAGCCAGCACAGATACGCAGTATTTT.

This chain uses TRBV5-1 with TRBJ2-7; no firm D call. V lost 0 bases to trimming and J lost 3 bases, with 13 bases between them. CDR1 SGHRS and CDR2 YFSETQ come from the germline V gene. The CDR3 has 15 amino acids. The CDR3 DNA reads TGCGCCAGCAGCTTGGCCTCTGGCACTTTCTACGAGCAGTACTTC. Translating it yields CASSLASGTFYEQYF.

The gene calls are TRBV5-6 and TRBJ2-1, with D hard to call. The V gene lost 3 bases and the J gene lost 3 bases, with 4 bases spanning the gap. Germline CDR1 is SGHDT and CDR2 is YYEEEE. This CDR3 has 12 residues. The CDR3 reads CASSSGYNEQFF. CDR3 DNA: TGTGCCAGCAGCTCGGGCTACAATGAGCAGTTCTTC.